Each of the 21 T cell receptor beta chains below was sequenced from the same sample in a study of graft-versus-host responses after intestinal transplantation. For these receptors, no antigen is known. The table came from immunoSEQ multiplex PCR; TCRdb's copy has only in-frame clones and leaves some out. The repertoire holds tens of thousands of clones, 90% to 95% seen once, with roughly 0.5% in the top ten. The sequenced sample was unstimulated CD8+ T cells sorted from spleen or lymph node cells, obtained before intestinal transplant. These receptors all come from a human donor who received an intestinal transplant.

The chain has TRBV28 and TRBJ1-2; tentative D call: TRBD1 (5 bases). The CDR3 extends over 13 amino acids. Trimming shortened V by 7 bases and J by 8 bases, and 17 bases separated the two germline ends. Germline assignment: CDR1 MDHEN and CDR2 SYDVKM. DNA for the CDR3: TGTGCCAGCACCCAGCGGGGGAAAAAGGGCTACACCTTC. Its protein is CASTQRGKKGYTF.

This clone was observed a single time. As DNA, the CDR3 is TGTGCCACTTCTTGGGGCCCGGCAGATACGCAGTATTTT. Translated: CATSWGPADTQYF. This chain uses TRBV19 with TRBJ2-3; D is perhaps TRBD1 (5 bases). The CDR3 runs 13 residues. V was cut by 10 bases and J by 4 bases, with 15 bases left in between. Per the germline V gene, CDR1 is LNHDA and CDR2 is SQIVND (reference sequence).

The chain recombines TRBV28 with TRBJ1-5, with 7 bases fitting TRBD1. The CDR3 runs to 19 residues. Germline CDR1 reads MDHEN; CDR2 reads SYDVKM. The J segment lost 0 bases and the V segment lost 3 bases, leaving 14 bases of the junction unmatched. The CDR3, as DNA: TGTGCCAGCAGTTTGCATGTGGGACAGACATCATATAGCAATCAGCCCCAGCATTTT. Its protein is CASSLHVGQTSYSNQPQHF.

This chain connects TRBV5-4 to TRBJ1-1; D gene unclear. The CDR3 extends over 13 amino acids. Germline loops: CDR1 SGHNT, CDR2 YYREEE (reference sequence). V was shortened by 2 bases and J by 1 base, with 6 bases between the two germline ends. CDR3 protein: CASSFGQNTEAFF. The CDR3 DNA is TGTGCCAGCAGCTTTGGGCAGAACACTGAAGCTTTCTTT.

This clone was detected only once. V usage is TRBV27 and J usage is TRBJ2-5, with 12 nucleotides matching TRBD2. Unmatched junction bases numbered 6, after V lost 2 bases and J lost 5 bases. Germline V gene lookup returns CDR1 MNHEY and CDR2 SMNVEV (reference sequence). The CDR3 consists of 16 residues. CDR3: CASSLILAGGPETQYF. In DNA, the CDR3 is TGTGCCAGCAGTTTAATCCTAGCGGGGGGGCCGGAGACCCAGTACTTC.

The DNA of the CDR3 is TGTGCCAGCAGTGCGTGGACAGTGAACACTGAAGCTTTCTTT. Translating gives CASSAWTVNTEAFF. This chain connects TRBV6-1 to TRBJ1-1; D perhaps matches TRBD1 (6 bases). The CDR3 spans 14 residues. V lost 4 bases, J lost 0 bases, and 9 bases lay in between. CDR1 and CDR2 (germline): MNHNS, SASEGT.

The V call is TRBV28, the J call TRBJ1-5; the D gene is possibly TRBD1 (6 bases). V dropped 5 bases and J dropped 9 bases, with 17 bases sitting between them. The CDR3 is 14 amino acids. Germline values: CDR1 MDHEN, CDR2 SYDVKM. CDR3 loop: CASSTGTPLSPQHF. The CDR3 nucleotides are TGTGCCAGCAGTACAGGGACGCCGTTATCGCCCCAGCATTTT.

The genes are TRBV29-1 and TRBJ2-5, with 8 nucleotides matching TRBD2. Near its end, the DNA agrees better with TRBJ2-7, so the J call may be wrong. Germline V gene sequence: CDR1 SQVTM, CDR2 ANQGSEA. The CDR3 totals 17 residues. The CDR3 DNA follows: TGCAGCGTTGCTTCCGGGACTAGTCCTCCCTCTTCCTACGAGCAGTACTTC. Protein product: CSVASGTSPPSSYEQYF.

J is TRBJ1-1 and V is TRBV4-1, with D tentatively TRBD1 (5 bases). Germline CDR1 and CDR2: MGHRA and YSYEKL. The ends were cut back, 1 base at V and 1 base at J, with 7 bases in the middle. This CDR3 has 14 residues. The CDR3 loop reads CASSQVGANTEAFF. The CDR3 DNA sequence: TGCGCCAGCAGCCAAGTTGGGGCGAACACTGAAGCTTTCTTT.

The genes are TRBV7-2 and TRBJ1-1; the D is unclear. CDR3 length equals 13 residues. Trimming took off 3 bases at V and 11 bases at J, with 16 bases between the two ends. Germline values: CDR1 SGHTA, CDR2 FQGNSA. The CDR3 reads CASSFGSRKVAFF. The CDR3 DNA is TGTGCCAGCAGCTTTGGGAGTAGGAAAGTGGCTTTCTTT.

In this sample, this clone turned up once. The chain has TRBV6-8 and TRBJ2-4; a possible D gene is TRBD1 (6 bases). The CDR3 spans 19 residues. The germline V gene encodes CDR1 MNHGY and CDR2 SAAAGT. The V end was cut by 0 bases, the J end by 0 bases, with 18 bases between. CDR3 DNA: TGTGCCAGCAGTTACTCGGGGGCCTACCCTATACTAGCCAAAAACATTCAGTACTTC. It encodes CASSYSGAYPILAKNIQYF.

This clone was picked up one time. V is TRBV4-3 and J is TRBJ2-1, with D hard to call. Germline loops: CDR1 LGHNA, CDR2 YSLEER. V was cut by 0 bases and J by 6 bases, with 12 bases left in between. This CDR3 comprises 15 residues. The CDR3 nucleotides read TGCGCCAGCAGCCAAGATCGAGATTTTTCCAATGAGCAGTTCTTC. It encodes CASSQDRDFSNEQFF.

This clone has only one observation. The rearrangement links TRBV4-1 to TRBJ2-7, with 8 bases that match TRBD1. The germline CDR1 and CDR2 sequences are MGHRA and YSYEKL. J was trimmed by 1 base and V by 5 bases; bases with no gene match: 4. This CDR3 region has 14 residues. The CDR3 sequence: CASSNRQGSYEQYF. Written as DNA, the CDR3 is TGCGCCAGCAGCAACCGACAGGGGTCCTACGAGCAGTACTTC.

The rearrangement joins TRBV2 to TRBJ1-2; D not certain. Germline V CDR1 and CDR2: SNHLY, FYNNEI. The germline V and J ends were trimmed by 1 base and 0 bases, with 6 bases remaining between them. The CDR3 is 14 residues long. The CDR3 loop is CASSEGVANYGYTF. DNA of the CDR3: TGTGCCAGCAGTGAAGGCGTAGCTAACTATGGCTACACCTTC.

The chain carries TRBV19 and TRBJ1-1, with D uncertain. V was pared by 5 bases and J by 1 base, with 5 bases between. Per the germline V gene, CDR1 is LNHDA and CDR2 is SQIVND (reference sequence). The CDR3 extends over 12 amino acids. The CDR3 DNA follows: TGTGCCAGTAGTTGGCAGAACACTGAAGCTTTCTTT. It encodes CASSWQNTEAFF.

The V call is TRBV27, the J call TRBJ1-5, with 9 bases aligning to TRBD1. The V gene end was trimmed by 6 bases and the J gene end by 6 bases; junction bases not matched to a gene: 6. The CDR3 runs 14 residues. In germline, CDR1 is MNHEY, CDR2 SMNVEV (reference sequence). In nucleotides, the CDR3 is TGTGCCAGCAGCCTGGACAGGGGTGTTCAGCCCCAGCATTTT. Translated, it gives CASSLDRGVQPQHF.

The chain is built from TRBV7-9 and TRBJ2-7; 10 bases line up with TRBD2. V shed 5 bases, J shed 1 base, and the junction held 5 bases outside the gene matches. The germline V gene has CDR1 SEHNR and CDR2 FQNEAQ (reference sequence). This CDR3 is built from 15 residues. The CDR3 is CASSTTSGASYEQYF. The CDR3 DNA sequence: TGTGCCAGCAGCACTACTAGCGGGGCGTCCTACGAGCAGTACTTC.

The rearrangement joins TRBV19 to TRBJ2-3, with TRBD2 matching 10 bases. Per germline, CDR1 LNHDA and CDR2 SQIVND (reference sequence). The V and J ends lost 4 bases and 2 bases, in that order; junction bases with no gene match: 3. The CDR3 length is 15 residues. DNA for the CDR3: TGTGCCAGTAGTAGGAGCGGGAGGGTCACAGATACGCAGTATTTT. It yields the protein CASSRSGRVTDTQYF.

The V gene is TRBV9, the J gene TRBJ1-5, with 7 bases matching TRBD1. Per the germline V gene, CDR1 is SGDLS and CDR2 is YYNGEE. The CDR3 has 15 residues. Germline trimming cut 4 bases from V and 1 base from J; bases unmatched to any gene: 5. DNA for the CDR3: TGTGCCAGCAGCTCCAACAGGGGCAGCAATCAGCCCCAGCATTTT. Translating gives CASSSNRGSNQPQHF.

The gene calls are TRBV4-3 and TRBJ2-2; 9 bases agree with TRBD2. This CDR3 region has 20 residues. The V segment lost 0 bases and the J segment 4 bases; nucleotides outside the gene matches: 15. Germline V gene lookup returns CDR1 LGHNA and CDR2 YSLEER. CDR3 amino acids: CASSQDPGGGAKWSTGELFF. CDR3 sequence (DNA): TGCGCCAGCAGCCAAGATCCTGGCGGGGGGGCAAAATGGAGCACCGGGGAGCTGTTTTTT.

The gene calls are TRBV27 and TRBJ2-1; a possible D gene is TRBD2 (6 bases). Germline V gene sequence: CDR1 MNHEY, CDR2 SMNVEV (reference sequence). V lost 8 bases and J 4 bases, leaving 12 bases between the germline ends. The CDR3 is 13 residues long. The CDR3 DNA sequence: TGTGCCAGCGCGGTGCTAGCGTACAATGAGCAGTTCTTC. The encoded protein is CASAVLAYNEQFF.